Following are 32 T cell receptor beta chains from one sample sequenced in a study of blood T cell repertoires in COVID-19. The method was immunoSEQ multiplex PCR; TCRdb's version includes in-frame clones alone and lacks a portion of them. The data contain about 97,000 clones, 85% of them singletons. Sample: peripheral blood. These receptors all come from a woman aged 65 to 85 with active or convalescent COVID-19.

The V and J genes are TRBV19 and TRBJ1-5; 11 bases fit TRBD1. The CDR3 covers 13 residues. Germline CDR1 and CDR2: LNHDA and SQIVND (reference sequence). V lost 10 bases to trimming and J lost 4 bases; unmatched junction nucleotides: 3. This chain's CDR3 is CATRDRGNQPQHF. The CDR3 DNA is TGTGCCACCAGGGACAGGGGGAATCAGCCCCAGCATTTT.

Only one count was recorded for this clone. The V call is TRBV5-1, the J call TRBJ2-1, with 9 nucleotides matching TRBD2. The CDR3 length is 17 residues. The germline V gene has CDR1 SGHRS and CDR2 YFSETQ. The junction had 7 bases not matched to a gene; V was cut back by 0 bases and J by 3 bases. The CDR3 region is CASSLEVAGGGYNEQFF. The CDR3 DNA follows: TGCGCCAGCAGCTTGGAAGTGGCGGGAGGGGGCTACAATGAGCAGTTCTTC.

This clone was seen just once. J is TRBJ2-1 and V is TRBV15, with D possibly TRBD2 on 5 matching bases. This CDR3 region has 16 residues. Germline CDR1 is LNHNV and CDR2 is YYDKDF (reference sequence). V lost 2 bases to trimming and J lost 8 bases, with 19 bases between them. CDR3: CATSRSGGPLSYEQFF. DNA for the CDR3: TGTGCCACCAGCAGATCCGGAGGTCCTCTGAGCTATGAGCAGTTCTTC.

The chain is built from TRBV7-9 and TRBJ1-3; 7 bases match TRBD1. Germline-derived CDR1 and CDR2 are SEHNR and FQNEAQ (reference sequence). V gave up 5 bases and J gave up 4 bases; unmatched junction bases: 8. The CDR3 length is 15 residues. CDR3 DNA: TGTGCCAGCAGCGAGAGACAGGGAAACGGAAACACCATATATTTT. Translation: CASSERQGNGNTIYF. Full variable domain (missing parts from reference TRBV7-9 and TRBJ1-3): DTGVSQNPRHKITKRGQNVTFRCDPISEHNRLYWYRQTLGQGPEFLTYFQNEAQLEKSRLLSDRFSAERPKGSFSTLEIQRTEQGDSAMYLCASSERQGNGNTIYFGEGSWLTVV.

This rearrangement joins TRBV12-3 or TRBV12-4 to TRBJ2-1, with 8 bases fitting TRBD2. This CDR3 region has 12 residues. The J segment lost 10 bases and the V segment lost 8 bases, leaving 7 bases of the junction unmatched. The CDR3: CASQGAGVEQFF. As DNA, the CDR3 is TGTGCCAGCCAAGGAGCGGGAGTCGAGCAGTTCTTC.

The CDR3 nucleotides read TGTGCCAGCAGCTTAAGCTCTGGGACAGGGTTAAACGAGCAGTACTTC. Translating it yields CASSLSSGTGLNEQYF. This chain uses TRBV7-3 with TRBJ2-7, with 9 bases lining up with TRBD1. V lost 1 base and J lost 5; bases outside the gene matches: 9. Germline values: CDR1 SGHTA, CDR2 FQGTGA. This CDR3 is 16 amino acids long. Using reference TRBV7-3 and TRBJ2-7 for the parts outside the CDR3, the full variable domain is GAGVSQTPSNKVTEKGKYVELRCDPISGHTALYWYRQSLGQGPEFLIYFQGTGAADDSGLPNDRFFAVRPEGSVSTLKIQRTERGDSAVYLCASSLSSGTGLNEQYFGPGTRLTVT.

This chain joins TRBV19 and TRBJ1-2, with TRBD1 identical over 10 bases. V shed 7 bases and J 8 bases; nucleotides not matched to a gene: 16. Germline V gene data show CDR1 as LNHDA and CDR2 as SQIVND (reference sequence). There are 16 residues in the CDR3. The CDR3 region is CASTPSSRQGAGGYTF. Here the CDR3 DNA reads TGTGCCAGTACTCCCTCCTCTCGACAGGGGGCAGGCGGCTACACCTTC.

V usage is TRBV18 and J usage is TRBJ1-6; D is possibly TRBD1 (5 bases). The CDR3 covers 15 residues. Germline V lookup: CDR1 KGHSH, CDR2 LQKENI. The V end lost 3 bases, the J end lost 9 bases, and 15 bases lay between the germline ends. The CDR3, as DNA: TGTGCCAGCTCACCCGACAGCGCTGGGGCTTCACCCCTCCACTTT. It codes for CASSPDSAGASPLHF.

This rearrangement joins TRBV2 to TRBJ2-1; D unresolved. The CDR3 is 14 residues long. The germline V and J ends were trimmed by 10 bases and 1 base, with 14 bases remaining between them. Germline assignment: CDR1 SNHLY and CDR2 FYNNEI. The CDR3 sequence: CAIVFPGSYNEQFF. CDR3 DNA: TGTGCCATCGTCTTCCCCGGTTCCTACAATGAGCAGTTCTTC. Looking up the rest from reference TRBV2 and TRBJ2-1 gives the full variable domain: EPEVTQTPSHQVTQMGQEVILRCVPISNHLYFYWYRQILGQKVEFLVSFYNNEISEKSEIFDDQFSVERPDGSNFTLKIRSTKLEDSAMYFCAIVFPGSYNEQFFGPGTRLTVL.

This chain links TRBV12-3 or TRBV12-4 with TRBJ2-1; 7 positions match TRBD2. The junction had 6 bases not matched to a gene; V was cut back by 2 bases and J by 14 bases. The length of the CDR3 is 12 residues. CDR3 in DNA: TGTGCCAGCAGTTTAACCACCGGGACTAAGTTCTTC. It encodes CASSLTTGTKFF.

The rearrangement uses TRBV28 and TRBJ2-1, with unresolved D. This CDR3 contains 11 residues. V was shortened by 3 bases and J by 7 bases, with 4 bases between the two germline ends. Germline values: CDR1 MDHEN, CDR2 SYDVKM. CDR3: CASSFRNEQFF. The CDR3 DNA reads TGTGCCAGCAGTTTTCGGAATGAGCAGTTCTTC.

The chain uses TRBV6-1 and TRBJ2-4; 8 nucleotides match TRBD2. V lost 5 bases to trimming and J lost 8 bases; unmatched junction nucleotides: 2. Germline V gene lookup returns CDR1 MNHNS and CDR2 SASEGT. The CDR3 is 12 residues long. The CDR3 loop is CASSPGRDIQYF. DNA of the CDR3: TGTGCCAGCAGTCCCGGGAGGGACATTCAGTACTTC.

This clone has just one count. The chain couples TRBV6-5 to TRBJ2-1; 8 nucleotides align to TRBD2. Germline trimming cut 0 bases from V and 3 bases from J; bases unmatched to any gene: 1. CDR1 MNHEY and CDR2 SVGAGI come from the germline V gene. The length of the CDR3 is 15 residues. The CDR3 here is CASSYSGTSYNEQFF. For the CDR3, the DNA is TGTGCCAGCAGTTACTCCGGGACTAGCTACAATGAGCAGTTCTTC.

The chain joins TRBV7-2 to TRBJ2-7, with 11 bases identical to TRBD1. Germline trimming cut 5 bases from V and 6 bases from J; bases unmatched to any gene: 9. CDR1 and CDR2 from the germline V gene are SGHTA and FQGNSA. This CDR3 comprises 15 residues. CDR3 protein: CASSKPRTGGSEQYF. The CDR3 DNA sequence: TGTGCCAGCAGCAAACCTCGGACAGGGGGCTCCGAGCAGTACTTC.

V is TRBV29-1 and J is TRBJ1-2; D may be TRBD1 (5 bases). The CDR3 is 14 residues long. Germline CDR1 reads SQVTM; CDR2 reads ANQGSEA. This CDR3 is CSHSRGLGDYGYTF. DNA for the CDR3: TGCAGTCACTCTAGGGGCCTAGGGGACTATGGCTACACCTTC.

This clone was counted between two and nine times. The V gene is TRBV5-6, the J gene TRBJ1-4, with D perhaps TRBD1 (5 bases). The germline V gene has CDR1 SGHDT and CDR2 YYEEEE. This CDR3 is built from 14 residues. Trimming left V 2 bases short and J 6 bases short, with 11 bases between. CDR3 residues: CASSFRGYDEKLFF. The CDR3 DNA follows: TGTGCCAGCAGCTTTCGGGGGTATGATGAAAAACTGTTTTTT.

This clone was found once. This chain joins TRBV4-1 and TRBJ2-5; 7 nucleotides match TRBD2. Germline CDR1 MGHRA, CDR2 YSYEKL. CDR3 length: 15 amino acids. Trimming at V came to 4 bases and at J to 5 bases, leaving 10 bases not matched to a gene. CDR3: CASSPAGRGGETQYF. Here the CDR3 DNA reads TGCGCCAGCAGCCCGGCAGGGAGGGGTGGGGAGACCCAGTACTTC.

The chain recombines TRBV7-9 with TRBJ2-1, with D tentatively TRBD1 (7 bases). The CDR3 consists of 13 residues. V was cut by 1 base and J by 14 bases, with 15 bases left in between. The germline gives CDR1 SEHNR, CDR2 FQNEAQ (reference sequence). The CDR3 nucleotides are TGTGCCAGCAGCTTAGGGGGAGGCCAGGGGGAGTTCTTC. Amino acids: CASSLGGGQGEFF.

The chain recombines TRBV7-6 with TRBJ1-3; 11 nucleotides align to TRBD1. Germline assignment: CDR1 SGHVS and CDR2 FNYEAQ. This CDR3 has 14 amino acids. Trimming at V came to 5 bases and at J to 8 bases, leaving 5 bases not matched to a gene. The CDR3 region is CASSTPGQGDTIYF. CDR3 DNA: TGTGCCAGCAGCACCCCGGGACAGGGGGACACCATATATTTT.

In nucleotides, the CDR3 is TGTGCCAGCAGCGCGGGACAGTCCTACAATGAGCAGTTCTTC. Translation gives CASSAGQSYNEQFF. The chain is built from TRBV2 and TRBJ2-1; the D gene is possibly TRBD1 (7 bases). Between the trimmed V and J ends, which lost 6 bases and 1 base, there was a span of 10 bases. Germline CDR1 reads SNHLY; CDR2 reads FYNNEI. The CDR3 is 14 amino acids.

The chain has TRBV7-2 and TRBJ2-3; TRBD2 is a possible D gene (5 bases). Germline values: CDR1 SGHTA, CDR2 FQGNSA. V dropped 4 bases and J dropped 4 bases, with 12 bases sitting between them. The CDR3 totals 14 residues. CDR3 residues: CASSSDFGADTQYF. The DNA of the CDR3 is TGTGCCAGCAGCTCGGATTTCGGGGCAGATACGCAGTATTTT.

J is TRBJ2-7 and V is TRBV2, with a weak D call TRBD1 (5 bases). The CDR3 is 14 residues long. Per the germline V gene, CDR1 is SNHLY and CDR2 is FYNNEI. V lost 5 bases and J lost 2, with 13 bases in between. CDR3 residues: CASSMRTSPYEQYF. The DNA of the CDR3 is TGTGCCAGCAGTATGAGGACAAGCCCCTACGAGCAGTACTTC.

This chain uses TRBV4-3 with TRBJ2-1, with TRBD2 identical over 9 bases. CDR3 length: 20 amino acids. Germline trimming cut 0 bases from V and 0 bases from J; bases unmatched to any gene: 12. In germline, CDR1 is LGHNA, CDR2 YSLEER. The CDR3 loop is CASSQEGTSSARGSYNEQFF. DNA for the CDR3: TGCGCCAGCAGCCAAGAAGGGACTAGCTCAGCGAGGGGCTCCTACAATGAGCAGTTCTTC.

The chain uses TRBV28 and TRBJ2-3; tentative D call: TRBD1 (7 bases). The germline V gene encodes CDR1 MDHEN and CDR2 SYDVKM. Trimming took 7 bases from V and 4 from J, leaving 18 bases between them. The CDR3 has 15 amino acids. CDR3: CASTRATGRSDTQYF. The CDR3 nucleotides read TGTGCCAGCACTAGGGCGACAGGGAGGTCAGATACGCAGTATTTT.

The chain couples TRBV7-9 to TRBJ2-2; 9 positions agree with TRBD1. The germline gives CDR1 SEHNR, CDR2 FQNEAQ (reference sequence). Trimming at V came to 7 bases and at J to 4 bases, leaving 7 bases not matched to a gene. This CDR3 has 15 amino acids. Here the CDR3 reads CASTTDRGATGELFF. The CDR3, as DNA: TGTGCCAGCACCACGGACAGGGGAGCCACCGGGGAGCTGTTTTTT.

V and J are TRBV28 and TRBJ1-2, with 8 positions matching TRBD1. V dropped 5 bases and J dropped 0; count of bases not matched to a gene: 5. Germline V lookup: CDR1 MDHEN, CDR2 SYDVKM. The CDR3 runs 15 residues. DNA of the CDR3: TGTGCCAGCAGTATAGGGACAGGTGCTAACTATGGCTACACCTTC. Amino acid sequence: CASSIGTGANYGYTF.

The chain is built from TRBV7-3 and TRBJ2-1; TRBD2 agrees at 9 bases. CDR1 is SGHTA, CDR2 FQGTGA, per germline. The CDR3 runs to 13 residues. J was trimmed by 12 bases and V by 4 bases; bases with no gene match: 7. CDR3 sequence reads: CASSWNSGGVQFF. The DNA of the CDR3 is TGTGCCAGCAGCTGGAATAGCGGGGGAGTGCAGTTCTTC.

The rearrangement joins TRBV30 to TRBJ1-4; maybe TRBD1 (5 bases). The CDR3 length is 15 residues. Trimming took off 0 bases at V and 3 bases at J, with 11 bases between the two ends. Germline V gene lookup returns CDR1 GTSNPN and CDR2 SVGIG (reference sequence). DNA of the CDR3: TGTGCCTGGAGTGTGTTTGGGGGGGCTAATGAAAAACTGTTTTTT. It is translated as CAWSVFGGANEKLFF.

This clone was picked up one time. The J gene is TRBJ2-1, the V gene TRBV11-3; no clear D gene. CDR3 length: 13 residues. The V and J ends lost 3 bases and 4 bases respectively, with 7 bases between them. Germline CDR1 and CDR2: SGHNT and YENEEA. The CDR3 bases are TGTGCCAGCAGCTTGCCCGGGTACAATGAGCAGTTCTTC. Residues: CASSLPGYNEQFF.

This clone was seen once. The V call is TRBV15, the J call TRBJ1-2; 10 nucleotides agree with TRBD1. The germline CDR1 and CDR2 sequences are LNHNV and YYDKDF (reference sequence). This CDR3 comprises 16 residues. V trimming: 5 bases; J trimming: 4 bases; junction bases outside the gene matches: 10. The CDR3 is CATSEMTGGAFYGYTF. The CDR3 DNA reads TGTGCCACCAGCGAGATGACAGGGGGCGCGTTCTATGGCTACACCTTC.

The gene calls are TRBV6-5 and TRBJ2-3, with 8 positions matching TRBD1. The V segment lost 5 bases and the J segment 1 base; nucleotides outside the gene matches: 5. This CDR3 has 15 amino acids. The germline V gene encodes CDR1 MNHEY and CDR2 SVGAGI. CDR3 loop: CASSPGQGRTDTQYF. In DNA form, the CDR3 reads TGTGCCAGCAGTCCCGGACAGGGTCGCACAGATACGCAGTATTTT.

This chain uses TRBV18 with TRBJ1-1; D is possibly TRBD1 (5 bases). The V and J ends lost 4 bases and 3 bases respectively, with 21 bases between them. Germline V gives CDR1 KGHSH, CDR2 LQKENI. The CDR3 consists of 17 residues. CDR3 nucleotides: TGTGCCAGCTCACGTGAAATGGTTGGGGCGGGGGACACTGAAGCTTTCTTT. Encoded protein: CASSREMVGAGDTEAFF.